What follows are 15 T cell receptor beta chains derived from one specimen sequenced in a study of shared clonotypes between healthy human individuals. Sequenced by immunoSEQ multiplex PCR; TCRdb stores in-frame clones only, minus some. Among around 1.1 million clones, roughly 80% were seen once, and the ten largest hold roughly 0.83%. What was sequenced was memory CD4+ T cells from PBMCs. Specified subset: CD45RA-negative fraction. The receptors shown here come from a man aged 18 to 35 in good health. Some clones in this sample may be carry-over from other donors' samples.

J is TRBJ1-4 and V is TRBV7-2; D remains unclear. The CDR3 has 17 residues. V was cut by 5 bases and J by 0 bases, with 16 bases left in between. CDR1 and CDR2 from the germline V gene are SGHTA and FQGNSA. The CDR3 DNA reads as TGTGCCAGCAGCCCCCGGACGGTATTCGCAACTAATGAAAAACTGTTTTTT. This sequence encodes CASSPRTVFATNEKLFF.

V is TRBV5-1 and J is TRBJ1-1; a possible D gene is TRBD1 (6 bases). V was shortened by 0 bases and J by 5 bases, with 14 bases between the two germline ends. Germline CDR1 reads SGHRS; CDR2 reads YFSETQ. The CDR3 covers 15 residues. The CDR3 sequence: CASSLVRGGGTEAFF. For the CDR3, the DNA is TGCGCCAGCAGCTTGGTTAGAGGGGGAGGGACTGAAGCTTTCTTT.

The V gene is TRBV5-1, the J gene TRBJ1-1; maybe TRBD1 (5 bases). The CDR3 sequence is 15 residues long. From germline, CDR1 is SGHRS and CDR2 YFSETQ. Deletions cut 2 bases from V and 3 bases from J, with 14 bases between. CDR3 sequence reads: CASSFRRGGDTEAFF. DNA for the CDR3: TGCGCCAGCAGCTTCAGAAGGGGTGGTGACACTGAAGCTTTCTTT.

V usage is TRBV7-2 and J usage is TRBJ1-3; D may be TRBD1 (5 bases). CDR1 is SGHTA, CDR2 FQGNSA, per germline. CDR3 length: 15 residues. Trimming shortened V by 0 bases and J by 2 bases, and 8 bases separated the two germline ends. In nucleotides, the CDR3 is TGTGCCAGCAGCTTAGCATGGGGGACTGGAAACACCATATATTTT. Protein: CASSLAWGTGNTIYF.

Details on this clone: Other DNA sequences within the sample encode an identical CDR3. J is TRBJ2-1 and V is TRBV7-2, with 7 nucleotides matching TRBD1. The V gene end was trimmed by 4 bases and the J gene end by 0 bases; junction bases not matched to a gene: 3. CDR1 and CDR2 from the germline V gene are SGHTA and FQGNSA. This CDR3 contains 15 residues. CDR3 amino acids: CASSSGGSSYNEQFF. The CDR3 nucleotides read TGTGCCAGCAGCTCAGGGGGAAGCTCCTACAATGAGCAGTTCTTC.

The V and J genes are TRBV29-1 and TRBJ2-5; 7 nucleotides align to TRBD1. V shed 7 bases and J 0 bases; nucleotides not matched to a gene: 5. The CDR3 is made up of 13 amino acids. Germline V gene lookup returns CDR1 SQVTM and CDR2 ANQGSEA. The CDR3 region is CSGHRGHQETQYF. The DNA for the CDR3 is TGCAGCGGCCACAGGGGCCACCAAGAGACCCAGTACTTC.

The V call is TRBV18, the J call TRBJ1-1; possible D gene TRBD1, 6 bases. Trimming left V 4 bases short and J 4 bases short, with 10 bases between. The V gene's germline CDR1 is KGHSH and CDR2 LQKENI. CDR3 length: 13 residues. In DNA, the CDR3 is TGTGCCAGCTCACAAGAACAGGGCACTGAAGCTTTCTTT. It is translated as CASSQEQGTEAFF.

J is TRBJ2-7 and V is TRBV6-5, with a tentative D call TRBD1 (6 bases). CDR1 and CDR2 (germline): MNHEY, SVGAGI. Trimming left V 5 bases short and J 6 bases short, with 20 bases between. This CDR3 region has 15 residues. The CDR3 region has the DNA TGTGCCAGCAGTCCCGGCTCAGAAGGCAGGGGCGAGCAGTACTTC. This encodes CASSPGSEGRGEQYF.

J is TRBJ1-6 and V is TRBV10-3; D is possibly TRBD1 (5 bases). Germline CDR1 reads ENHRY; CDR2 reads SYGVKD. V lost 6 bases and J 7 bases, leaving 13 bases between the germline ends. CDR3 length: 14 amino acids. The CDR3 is CAISPGRVNSPLHF. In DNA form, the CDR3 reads TGTGCCATCAGCCCGGGACGGGTCAATTCACCCCTCCACTTT.

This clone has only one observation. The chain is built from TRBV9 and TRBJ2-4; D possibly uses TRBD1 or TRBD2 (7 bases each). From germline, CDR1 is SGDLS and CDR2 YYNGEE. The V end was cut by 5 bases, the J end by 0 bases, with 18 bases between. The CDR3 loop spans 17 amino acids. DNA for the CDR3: TGTGCCAGCAGTACAGGGGAGGGTTATCTAGCCAAAAACATTCAGTACTTC. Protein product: CASSTGEGYLAKNIQYF.

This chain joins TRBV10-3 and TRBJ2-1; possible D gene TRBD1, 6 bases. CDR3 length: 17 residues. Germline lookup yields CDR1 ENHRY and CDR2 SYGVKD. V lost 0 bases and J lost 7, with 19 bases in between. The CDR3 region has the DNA TGTGCCATCAGTGAGTCGGGTCCCGGTCAGGGGTCGAATGAGCAGTTCTTC. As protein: CAISESGPGQGSNEQFF.

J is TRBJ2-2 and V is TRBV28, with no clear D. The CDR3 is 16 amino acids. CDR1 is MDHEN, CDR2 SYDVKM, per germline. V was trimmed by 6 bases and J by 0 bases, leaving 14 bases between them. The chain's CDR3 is CASSLRRTPNTGELFF. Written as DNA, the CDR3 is TGTGCCAGCAGCCTGAGGCGTACCCCGAACACCGGGGAGCTGTTTTTT. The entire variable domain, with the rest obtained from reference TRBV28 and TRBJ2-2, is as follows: DVKVTQSSRYLVKRTGEKVFLECVQDMDHENMFWYRQDPGLGLRLIYFSYDVKMKEKGDIPEGYSVSREKKERFSLILESASTNQTSMYLCASSLRRTPNTGELFFGEGSRLTVL.

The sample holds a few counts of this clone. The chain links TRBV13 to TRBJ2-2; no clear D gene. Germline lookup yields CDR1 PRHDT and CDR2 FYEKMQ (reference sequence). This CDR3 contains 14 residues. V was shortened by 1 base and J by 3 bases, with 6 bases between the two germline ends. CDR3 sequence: CASSLVAHTGELFF. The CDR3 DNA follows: TGTGCCAGCAGCTTAGTCGCCCACACCGGGGAGCTGTTTTTT.

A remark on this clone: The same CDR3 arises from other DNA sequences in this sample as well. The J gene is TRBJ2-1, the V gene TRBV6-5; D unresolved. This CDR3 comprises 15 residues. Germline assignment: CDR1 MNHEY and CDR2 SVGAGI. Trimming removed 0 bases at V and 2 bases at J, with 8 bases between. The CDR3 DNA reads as TGTGCCAGCAGTTACTCGGCAGGCACCTACAATGAGCAGTTCTTC. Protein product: CASSYSAGTYNEQFF.

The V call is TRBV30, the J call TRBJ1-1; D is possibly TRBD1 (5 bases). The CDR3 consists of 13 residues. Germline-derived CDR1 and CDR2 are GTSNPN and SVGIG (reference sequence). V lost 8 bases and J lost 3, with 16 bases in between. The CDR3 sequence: CAITLGVDTEAFF. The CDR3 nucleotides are TGTGCCATTACATTAGGGGTAGACACTGAAGCTTTCTTT.